This T cell receptor beta chain appears in the sequencing data of a study of a mutant IDH1 vaccine in newly diagnosed glioma. Turning to the study itself: Sex distribution of treated patients was about 62% male and 37.5% female; mean age was roughly 37 years. General study results and limits: Researchers report vaccine-induced immune responses in 93.3% of patients.

Sequencing was performed with immunoSEQ multiplex PCR; in TCRdb, only in-frame clones are kept and a portion is missing. The sample has roughly 70,000 clones, less than 85% seen once. As to this clone: What it recognizes is unknown.

Indicated time point: week 11, during vaccination. A 20-mer mutant IDH1 peptide at 300 ug was injected subcutaneously with topical imiquimod. Donor diagnoses consisted of new WHO grade 3 or 4 IDH1-mutant, ATRX-lost astrocytomas. The V segment lost 6 bases and the J segment 5 bases; nucleotides outside the gene matches: 1. The germline gives CDR1 LGHNA, CDR2 YSLEER. This CDR3 comprises 12 residues. The origin of this receptor is a woman in her 50s with glioma. J is TRBJ2-3 and V is TRBV4-3, with 8 bases that match TRBD1. The sequenced sample was PBMCs, obtained from a glioma patient whose treatment included an IDH1 peptide vaccine. The CDR3 bases are TGCGCCAGCAGGGGGACAGGAGATACGCAGTATTTT. Its protein is CASRGTGDTQYF.